The 9 T cell receptor beta chains below were found in one sample sequenced in a study of blood T cells in healthy people across ages. The authors ran a second PCR of roughly 7 to 11 cycles using a sample-barcoded 5' primer and a J-beta primer mix. Using its own MiXCR run on the 5' RACE reads, TCRdb lists one record per CDR3 protein. The repertoire has some 670,000 distinct CDR3 sequences, approximately 52% of them found once; the top ten carry around an eighth. Source material: blood. Source of these receptors: a woman aged 80 or over in good health.

This rearrangement joins TRBV5-1 to TRBJ2-1, with D perhaps matching TRBD1 (6 bases). The V gene's germline CDR1 is SGHRS and CDR2 YFSETQ. This CDR3 is 13 amino acids long. V lost 1 base, J lost 8 bases, and 10 bases lay in between. CDR3 in amino acids: CASSLTQGHEQFF. CDR3 in DNA: TGCGCCAGCAGCTTGACTCAGGGGCATGAGCAGTTCTTC. The variable domain in full, with the rest retrieved from reference TRBV5-1 and TRBJ2-1, is KAGVTQTPRYLIKTRGQQVTLSCSPISGHRSVSWYQQTPGQGLQFLFEYFSETQRNKGNFPGRFSGRQFSNSRSEMNVSTLELGDSALYLCASSLTQGHEQFFGPGTRLTVL.

About this clonotype: This may be a read error: a much more frequent sequence differs by one nucleotide. CDR3 nucleotides: TGTGCCAGTTCCTCAGGGGGAGTCGCAGATACGCAGTATTTT. Protein sequence: CASSSGGVADTQYF. V is TRBV27 and J is TRBJ2-3, with 7 bases identical to TRBD1. Germline V gene data show CDR1 as MNHEY and CDR2 as SMNVEV (reference sequence). V shed 9 bases, J shed 4 bases, and the junction held 10 bases outside the gene matches. The CDR3 totals 14 residues.

This clonotype came up many times. The chain uses TRBV20-1 and TRBJ1-1; D gene uncertain. Trimming removed 0 bases from V and 4 bases from J, with 15 bases in between. This CDR3 comprises 15 residues. Germline lookup yields CDR1 DFQATT and CDR2 SNEGSKA (reference sequence). The CDR3 nucleotides read TGCAGTGCTAGAGATCTGGGGAGGGTGGGCACTGAAGCTTTCTTT. The encoded protein is CSARDLGRVGTEAFF.

Of note for this clonotype: Compared with germline, one end of the junction differs, possibly owing to a read error. The CDR3 nucleotides read TGTGCCAGCAGCTCCCCAGGGGGCAGCTCCTACAATGATCAGTTCTTC. As protein: CASSSPGGSSYNDQFF. V gene TRBV7-6 combines with J gene TRBJ2-1; 8 bases map to TRBD1. This CDR3 is 16 amino acids long. CDR1 is SGHVS, CDR2 FNYEAQ, per germline. The entire variable domain, with the rest obtained from reference TRBV7-6 and TRBJ2-1, is as follows: GAGVSQSPRYKVTKRGQDVALRCDPISGHVSLYWYRQALGQGPEFLTYFNYEAQQDKSGLPNDRFSAERPEGSISTLTIQRTEQRDSAMYRCASSSPGGSSYNDQFFGPGTRLTVL.

J is TRBJ2-1 and V is TRBV20-1; 8 nucleotides line up with TRBD1. V shed 5 bases, J shed 9 bases, and the junction held 0 bases outside the gene matches. The CDR3 length is 10 residues. Germline values: CDR1 DFQATT, CDR2 SNEGSKA (reference sequence). The DNA of the CDR3 is TGCAGTGCTGACAGGGGTGAGCAGTTCTTC. Translated: CSADRGEQFF.

V and J are TRBV3-1 and TRBJ2-3; D uncertain. CDR1 and CDR2 (germline): LGHDT, YNNKEL (reference sequence). The CDR3 is made up of 14 amino acids. Trimming shortened V by 1 base and J by 1 base, and 6 bases separated the two germline ends. The CDR3 sequence is CASSQVIGTDTQYF. CDR3 DNA sequence: TGTGCCAGCAGCCAAGTGATAGGCACAGATACGCAGTATTTT.

The V and J genes are TRBV28 and TRBJ1-5; TRBD1 matches at 7 bases. CDR1 MDHEN and CDR2 SYDVKM come from the germline V gene. The CDR3 loop spans 15 amino acids. V shed 2 bases and J 7 bases; nucleotides not matched to a gene: 8. CDR3 sequence: CASSLHRQGGQPQHF. The DNA for the CDR3 is TGTGCCAGCAGTTTACACCGACAGGGAGGCCAGCCCCAGCATTTT.

This clonotype was found many times. The genes are TRBV5-1 and TRBJ1-2; no clear D. Looked up from germline, CDR1 is SGHRS and CDR2 is YFSETQ. The CDR3 has 14 amino acids. Trimming shortened V by 1 base and J by 3 bases, and 10 bases separated the two germline ends. This CDR3 reads CASSLRLADYGYTF. CDR3 nucleotide sequence: TGCGCCAGCAGCTTGAGGCTGGCAGACTATGGCTACACCTTC.

This clonotype was counted at least ten times. The rearrangement uses TRBV24-1 and TRBJ2-1, with TRBD1 matching over 8 bases. The CDR3 runs to 15 residues. Germline trimming cut 3 bases from V and 4 bases from J; bases unmatched to any gene: 4. Germline CDR1 is KGHDR and CDR2 is SFDVKD. As DNA, the CDR3 is TGTGCCACCAGTGATATACAGGGGGTATACAATGAGCAGTTCTTC. The encoded protein is CATSDIQGVYNEQFF.